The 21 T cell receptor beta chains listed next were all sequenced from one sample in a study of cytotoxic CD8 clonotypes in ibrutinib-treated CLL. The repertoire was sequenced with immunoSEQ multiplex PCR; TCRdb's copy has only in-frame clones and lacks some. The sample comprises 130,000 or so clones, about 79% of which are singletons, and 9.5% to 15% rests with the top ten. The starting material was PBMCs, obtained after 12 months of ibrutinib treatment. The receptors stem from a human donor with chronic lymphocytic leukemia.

The CDR3 loop reads CASSLAGGVGNEQFF. As DNA, the CDR3 is TGTGCCAGTAGTCTAGCGGGAGGGGTTGGAAATGAGCAGTTCTTC. This chain connects TRBV19 to TRBJ2-1, with 12 bases aligning to TRBD2. Germline assignment: CDR1 LNHDA and CDR2 SQIVND (reference sequence). Losses at the gene ends were 5 bases for V and 7 bases for J; bases not matched to a gene: 6. The CDR3 is made up of 15 amino acids.

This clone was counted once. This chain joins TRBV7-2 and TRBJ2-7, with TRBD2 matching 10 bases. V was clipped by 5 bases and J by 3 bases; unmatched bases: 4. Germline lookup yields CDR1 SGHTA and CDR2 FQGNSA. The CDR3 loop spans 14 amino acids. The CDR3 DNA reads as TGTGCCAGCAGCCGAGGGACTAGCGACTACGAGCAGTACTTC. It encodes CASSRGTSDYEQYF.

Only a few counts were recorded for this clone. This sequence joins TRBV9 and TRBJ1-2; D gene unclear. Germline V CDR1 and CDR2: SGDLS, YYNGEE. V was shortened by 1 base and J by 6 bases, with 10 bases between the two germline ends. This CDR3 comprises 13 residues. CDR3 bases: TGTGCCAGCAGCGTACCCGGGTTCGATGGCTACACCTTC. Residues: CASSVPGFDGYTF.

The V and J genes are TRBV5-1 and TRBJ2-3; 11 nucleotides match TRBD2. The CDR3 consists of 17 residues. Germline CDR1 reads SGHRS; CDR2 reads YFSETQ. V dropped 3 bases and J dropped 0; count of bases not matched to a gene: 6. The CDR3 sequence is CASSWGTSGQSTDTQYF. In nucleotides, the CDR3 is TGCGCCAGCAGCTGGGGGACTAGCGGACAAAGCACAGATACGCAGTATTTT.

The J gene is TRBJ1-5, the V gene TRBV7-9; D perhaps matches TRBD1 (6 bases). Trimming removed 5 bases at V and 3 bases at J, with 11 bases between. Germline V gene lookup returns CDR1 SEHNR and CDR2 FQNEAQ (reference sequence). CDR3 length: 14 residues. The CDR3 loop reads CASSRGQINQPQHF. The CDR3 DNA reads TGTGCCAGCAGCCGGGGACAAATCAATCAGCCCCAGCATTTT.

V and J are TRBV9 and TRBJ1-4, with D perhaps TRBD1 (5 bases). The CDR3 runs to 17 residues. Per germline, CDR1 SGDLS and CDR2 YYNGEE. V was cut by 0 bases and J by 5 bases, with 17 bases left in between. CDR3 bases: TGTGCCAGCAGCGTAGATACCGCGGGGCGGGGGAATGAAAAACTGTTTTTT. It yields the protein CASSVDTAGRGNEKLFF.

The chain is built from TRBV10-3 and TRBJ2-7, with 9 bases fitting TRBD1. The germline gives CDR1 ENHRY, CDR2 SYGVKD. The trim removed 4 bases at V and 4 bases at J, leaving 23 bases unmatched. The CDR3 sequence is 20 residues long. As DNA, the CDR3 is TGTGCCATCAGTGCAGCCAGGGGACAGGGATCATGGTCGGCTCGGTACGAGCAGTACTTC. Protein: CAISAARGQGSWSARYEQYF.

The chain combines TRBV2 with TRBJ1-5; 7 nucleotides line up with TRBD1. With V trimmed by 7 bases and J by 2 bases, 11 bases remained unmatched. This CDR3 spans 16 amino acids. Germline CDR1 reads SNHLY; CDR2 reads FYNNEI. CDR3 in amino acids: CASKTRQGEGNQPQHF. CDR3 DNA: TGTGCCAGCAAAACTCGACAGGGAGAAGGCAATCAGCCCCAGCATTTT.

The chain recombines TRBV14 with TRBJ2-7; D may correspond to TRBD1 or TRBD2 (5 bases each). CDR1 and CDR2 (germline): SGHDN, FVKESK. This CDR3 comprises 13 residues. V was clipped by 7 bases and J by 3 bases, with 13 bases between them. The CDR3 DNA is TGTGCCAGCAACAGACTTGGGGGCTACGAGCAGTACTTC. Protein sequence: CASNRLGGYEQYF.

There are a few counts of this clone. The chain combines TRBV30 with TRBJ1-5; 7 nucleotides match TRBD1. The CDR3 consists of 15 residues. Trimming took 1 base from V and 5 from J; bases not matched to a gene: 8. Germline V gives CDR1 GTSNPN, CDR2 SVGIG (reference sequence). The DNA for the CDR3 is TGTGCCTGGAGTGAGGGGACAGCAAGATATCAGCCCCAGCATTTT. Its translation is CAWSEGTARYQPQHF.

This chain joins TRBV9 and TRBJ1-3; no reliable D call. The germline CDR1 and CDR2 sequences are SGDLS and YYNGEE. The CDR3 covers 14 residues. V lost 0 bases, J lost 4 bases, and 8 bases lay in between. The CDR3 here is CASSVGLAGNTIYF. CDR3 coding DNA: TGTGCCAGCAGCGTAGGTCTAGCAGGAAACACCATATATTTT. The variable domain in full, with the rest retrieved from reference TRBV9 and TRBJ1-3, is DSGVTQTPKHLITATGQRVTLRCSPRSGDLSVYWYQQSLDQGLQFLIQYYNGEERAKGNILERFSAQQFPDLHSELNLSSLELGDSALYFCASSVGLAGNTIYFGEGSWLTVV.

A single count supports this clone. CDR3 region: CASSWTGRGNTGELFF. In DNA form, the CDR3 reads TGTGCCAGCAGCTGGACAGGGAGAGGGAACACCGGGGAGCTGTTTTTT. The chain couples TRBV7-3 to TRBJ2-2; 8 bases match TRBD1. After removal of 4 bases from V and 1 base from J, the junction contained 5 bases not matched to a gene. Germline V gene sequence: CDR1 SGHTA, CDR2 FQGTGA. CDR3 length: 16 amino acids.

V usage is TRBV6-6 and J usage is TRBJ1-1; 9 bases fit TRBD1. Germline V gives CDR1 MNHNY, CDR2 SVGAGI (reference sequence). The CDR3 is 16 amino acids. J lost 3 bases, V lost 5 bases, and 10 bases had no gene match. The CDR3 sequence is CASSTGTGKGYTEAFF. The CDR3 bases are TGTGCCAGCAGTACCGGGACAGGGAAAGGGTACACTGAAGCTTTCTTT.

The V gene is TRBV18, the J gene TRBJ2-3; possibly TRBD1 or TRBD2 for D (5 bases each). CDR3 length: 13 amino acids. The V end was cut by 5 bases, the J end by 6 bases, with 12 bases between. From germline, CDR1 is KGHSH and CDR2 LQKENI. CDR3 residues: CASSGTGRDTQYF. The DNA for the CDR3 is TGTGCCAGCTCAGGTACGGGACGCGATACGCAGTATTTT. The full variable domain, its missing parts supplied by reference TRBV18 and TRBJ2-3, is NAGVMQNPRHLVRRRGQEARLRCSPMKGHSHVYWYRQLPEEGLKFMVYLQKENIIDESGMPKERFSAEFPKEGPSILRIQQVVRGDSAAYFCASSGTGRDTQYFGPGTRLTVL.

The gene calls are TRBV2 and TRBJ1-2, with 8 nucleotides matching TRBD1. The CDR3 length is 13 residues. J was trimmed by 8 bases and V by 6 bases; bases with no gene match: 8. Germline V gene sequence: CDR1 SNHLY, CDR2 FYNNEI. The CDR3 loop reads CASSTTGGRGYTF. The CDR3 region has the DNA TGTGCCAGCAGCACAACAGGGGGTCGAGGCTACACCTTC.

CDR3 bases: TGTGCCAGCAGCCAAGAGGACATTTCCTACGAGCAGTACTTC. It specifies CASSQEDISYEQYF. The gene calls are TRBV14 and TRBJ2-7; D might be TRBD1 (5 bases). V was shortened by 0 bases and J by 1 base, with 7 bases between the two germline ends. There are 14 residues in the CDR3. The germline V gene encodes CDR1 SGHDN and CDR2 FVKESK. Full variable domain (outside the CDR3, taken from reference TRBV14 and TRBJ2-7): EAGVTQFPSHSVIEKGQTVTLRCDPISGHDNLYWYRRVMGKEIKFLLHFVKESKQDESGMPNNRFLAERTGGTYSTLKVQPAELEDSGVYFCASSQEDISYEQYFGPGTRLTVT.

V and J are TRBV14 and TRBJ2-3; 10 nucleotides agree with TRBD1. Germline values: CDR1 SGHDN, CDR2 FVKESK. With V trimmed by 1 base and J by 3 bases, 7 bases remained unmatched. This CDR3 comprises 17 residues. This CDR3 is CASSQAKDRGWTDTQYF. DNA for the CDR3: TGTGCCAGCAGCCAAGCTAAGGACAGGGGGTGGACAGATACGCAGTATTTT.

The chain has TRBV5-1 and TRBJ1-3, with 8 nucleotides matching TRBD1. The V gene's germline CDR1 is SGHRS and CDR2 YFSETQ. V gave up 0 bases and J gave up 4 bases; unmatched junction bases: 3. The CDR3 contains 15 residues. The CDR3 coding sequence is TGCGCCAGCAGCTTGGGCCGGACAGGGGGAAACACCATATATTTT. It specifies CASSLGRTGGNTIYF.

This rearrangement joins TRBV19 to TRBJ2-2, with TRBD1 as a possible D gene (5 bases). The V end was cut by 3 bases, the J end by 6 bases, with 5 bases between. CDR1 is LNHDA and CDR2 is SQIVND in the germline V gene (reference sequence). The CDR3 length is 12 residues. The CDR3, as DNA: TGTGCCAGTAGTATCAGGGCCGGGGAGCTGTTTTTT. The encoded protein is CASSIRAGELFF.

CDR3 bases: TGTGCCAGCAGCCCAGAGGGCGGGAGGGCCAGCTACGAGCAGTACTTC. As protein: CASSPEGGRASYEQYF. The V gene is TRBV7-6, the J gene TRBJ2-7, with TRBD2 matching 9 bases. With 5 bases clipped from V and 3 bases from J, the junction kept 11 bases outside the gene matches. Germline CDR1 SGHVS, CDR2 FNYEAQ. The CDR3 covers 16 residues.

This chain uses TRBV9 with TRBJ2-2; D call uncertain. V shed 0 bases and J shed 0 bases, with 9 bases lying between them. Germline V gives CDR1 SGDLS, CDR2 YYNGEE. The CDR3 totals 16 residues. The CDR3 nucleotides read TGTGCCAGCAGCGTAGATTCCGGTACGAACACCGGGGAGCTGTTTTTT. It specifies CASSVDSGTNTGELFF.